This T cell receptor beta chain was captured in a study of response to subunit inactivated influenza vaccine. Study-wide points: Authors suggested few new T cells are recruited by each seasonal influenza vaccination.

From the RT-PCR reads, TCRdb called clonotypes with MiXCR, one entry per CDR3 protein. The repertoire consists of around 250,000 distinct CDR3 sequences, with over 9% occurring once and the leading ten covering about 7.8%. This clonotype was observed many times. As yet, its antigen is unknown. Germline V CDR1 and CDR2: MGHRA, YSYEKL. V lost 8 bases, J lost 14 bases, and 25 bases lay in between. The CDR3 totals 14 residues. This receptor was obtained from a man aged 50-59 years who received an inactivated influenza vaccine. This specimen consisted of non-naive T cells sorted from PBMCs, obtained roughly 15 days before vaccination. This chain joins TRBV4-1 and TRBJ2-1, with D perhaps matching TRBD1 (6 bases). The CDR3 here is CASGQTKDSFRKFF. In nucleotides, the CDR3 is TGCGCCAGCGGACAAACCAAGGACAGCTTTAGGAAGTTCTTC.